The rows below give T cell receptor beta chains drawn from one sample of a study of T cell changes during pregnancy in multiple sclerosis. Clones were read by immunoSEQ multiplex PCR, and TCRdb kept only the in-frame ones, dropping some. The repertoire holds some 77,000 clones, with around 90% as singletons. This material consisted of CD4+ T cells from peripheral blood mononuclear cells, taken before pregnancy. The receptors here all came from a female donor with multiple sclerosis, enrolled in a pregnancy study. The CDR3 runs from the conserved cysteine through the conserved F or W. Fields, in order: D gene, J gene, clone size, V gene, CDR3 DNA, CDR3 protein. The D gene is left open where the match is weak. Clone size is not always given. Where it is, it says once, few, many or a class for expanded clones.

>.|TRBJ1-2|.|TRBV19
TGTGCCAGTAGTACCGGGTACAGGAAATTAAACTATGGCTACACCTTC
CASSTGYRKLNYGYTF
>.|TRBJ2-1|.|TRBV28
TGTGCCAGCAGTTTAGGCGGGCCGGCCTACAATGAGCAGTTCTTC
CASSLGGPAYNEQFF
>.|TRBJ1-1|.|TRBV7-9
TGTGCCAGCAGCCTAGACAGCAACACTGAAGCTTTCTTT
CASSLDSNTEAFF
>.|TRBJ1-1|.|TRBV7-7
TGTGCCAGCAGCTTAGACAAGAACACTGAAGCTTTCTTT
CASSLDKNTEAFF
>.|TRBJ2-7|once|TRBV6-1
TGTGCCACAACAGGTAACTCCTACGAGCAGTACTTC
CATTGNSYEQYF
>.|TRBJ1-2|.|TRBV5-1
TGCGCCAGCAGCTTGGTGTCGGGGAGCGGTCACACCTTC
CASSLVSGSGHTF
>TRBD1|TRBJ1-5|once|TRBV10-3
TGTGCCATCAGTCTGACAGGGGATCAGCCCCAGCATTTT
CAISLTGDQPQHF
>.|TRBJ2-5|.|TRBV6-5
TGTGCCAGCAGTTACCGAGCAAGGGGGTGGGAGACCCAGTACTTC
CASSYRARGWETQYF
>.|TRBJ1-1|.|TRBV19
TGTGCCAGTAGTTTGTCATGGCAGGGGAACACTGAAGCTTTCTTT
CASSLSWQGNTEAFF
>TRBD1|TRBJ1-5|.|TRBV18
TGTGCCAGCTCACCGACGATCCCGGGACAGCACTATAGATATGGCAATCAGCCCCAGCATTTT
CASSPTIPGQHYRYGNQPQHF
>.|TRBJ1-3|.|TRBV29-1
TGCAGCGTTGTGGCAGGGGGAAACACCATATATTTT
CSVVAGGNTIYF
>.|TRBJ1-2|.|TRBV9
TGTGCCAGCAGCGTAGCGGGGGGCTCCTATGGCTACACCTTC
CASSVAGGSYGYTF
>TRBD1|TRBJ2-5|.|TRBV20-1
TGCAGTGCTTTGAGGGGGCCCCAGTACTTC
CSALRGPQYF
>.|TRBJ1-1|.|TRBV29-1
TGCAGCGTTGGAACAGGGTTGAACACTGAAGCTTTCTTT
CSVGTGLNTEAFF
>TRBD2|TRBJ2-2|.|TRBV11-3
TGTGCCAGCAGCGCGGATACTAGCGGGGCTGTGGGCGGGGAGCTGTTTTTT
CASSADTSGAVGGELFF
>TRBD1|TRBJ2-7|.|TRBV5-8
TGTGCCAGCAGCCGTCATTCCAGGGGGCGGGCGAGGGGCTACGAGCAGTACTTC
CASSRHSRGRARGYEQYF
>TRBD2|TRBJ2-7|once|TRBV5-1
TGCGCCAGCAGCATGCACCAGACTAGCGGGGGCACCGGGTACGAGCAGTACTTC
CASSMHQTSGGTGYEQYF
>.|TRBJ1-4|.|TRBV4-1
TGCGCCAGCAGCCAAGATGGTGGGAGGTCAACTAATGAAAAACTGTTTTTT
CASSQDGGRSTNEKLFF
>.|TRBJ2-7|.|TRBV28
TGTGCCAGCAGTGTGCGGGGCGGGGCCACCTCCTACGAGCAGTACTTC
CASSVRGGATSYEQYF
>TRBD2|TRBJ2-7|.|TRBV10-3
TGTGCCATCGCTAGCGGGAGTGGCGGCGAGCAGTACTTC
CAIASGSGGEQYF
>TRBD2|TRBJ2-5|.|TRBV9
TGTGCCAGCAGCGTAGGGACTAGCACGGAGACCCAGTACTTC
CASSVGTSTETQYF
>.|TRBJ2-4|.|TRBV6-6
TGTGCCAGCAGTTACGTCTTGTGGGGAGCTCAGTACTTC
CASSYVLWGAQYF
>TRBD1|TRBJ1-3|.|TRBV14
TGTGCCAGCAGCCAAGCCCACAGGGGGCGAGGCTCTGGAAACACCATATATTTT
CASSQAHRGRGSGNTIYF
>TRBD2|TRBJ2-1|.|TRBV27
TGTGCCAGCAGTTCTCTAGCGGAGACCTCCTACAATGAGCAGTTCTTC
CASSSLAETSYNEQFF
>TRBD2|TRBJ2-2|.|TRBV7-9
TGTGCCAGCAGCTCCCACCCACTCTGGACTAGCGCGAACACCGGGGAGCTGTTTTTT
CASSSHPLWTSANTGELFF